This T cell receptor beta chain originates from a study of vaccination and CD4 T cells after COVID-19. Study background: SARS-CoV-2 PCR on nasal swabs had been positive for the convalescent patients; fewer than ten were mild and one was severe. The convalescents were made up of six males and four females, two of whom were Hispanic.

The CDR3 totals 16 residues. Germline values: CDR1 LGHNA, CDR2 YNFKEQ. Trimming stripped 0 bases from V and 8 bases from J, with 19 bases between. This clonotype is a singleton in its sample. Its antigen remains unknown. Treatment denoted: 10-day PBMC culture with coronavirus spike peptide pools or control peptides (ViraFEST assay). CD4+ T cells that had been cultured provided DNA sequenced with the Oncomine TCR Beta short-read assay. The authors extracted genomic DNA from cultured CD4+ T cells. TCRdb ran MiXCR on the PCR reads and lists one entry per CDR3 protein. Found here are nearly 20,000 distinct CDR3 sequences, approximately 44% of them singletons; the top ten hold roughly 3.1%.

This TCR came from a human donor who had recovered from COVID-19. The chain couples TRBV4-2 to TRBJ1-2; D is undetermined. Sequenced material: CD4+ T cells from blood, cultured in vitro, taken after SARS-CoV-2 vaccination. The CDR3 is CASSQEVKPTMTGYTF. In nucleotides, the CDR3 is TGTGCCAGCAGCCAAGAAGTAAAGCCAACTATGACGGGCTACACCTTC.